Here is one T cell receptor (beta chain) with its context. What it binds is unknown. The CDR3 runs to 14 residues. Germline V gene data show CDR1 as SQVTM and CDR2 as ANQGSEA. V shed 7 bases and J 3 bases; nucleotides not matched to a gene: 6. The data originate from a study of beta chain features in type 1 diabetes. Whole-study findings and limits: TCRB CDR3 length was moderately but significantly reduced in all four CD4+ subsets of Type 1 diabetes patients. Healthy donors had naive, central memory and Treg TCRB repertoires that appeared less similar than those seen among patients. Whether HLA type affects TCRB rearrangement stayed undetermined in the present work. Cells expressing TCR highly could be over-represented by cDNA sequencing.

The sequenced template was cDNA made from the entire isolated RNA. Using immunoSEQ multiplex PCR, the repertoire was profiled, and TCRdb retains in-frame clones only, with some absent. The sample holds 600,000 or so clones, around an eighth seen once. The sample comprised naive CD4+ T cells from blood. This clonotype was obtained from a man aged 18 to 35 with type 1 diabetes. This chain joins TRBV29-1 and TRBJ2-5, with 12 bases identical to TRBD2. Here the CDR3 DNA reads TGCAGCGCCCCATCTAGCGGGAGGGAAGAGACCCAGTACTTC. Protein sequence: CSAPSSGREETQYF.